The T cell receptor beta chain described here comes from a study of shared clonotypes between healthy human individuals (TCRdb year 2020). As for the study more broadly: The cohort comprised two women and three men aged 18 to 49 years. The study deeply sequenced blood TCR repertoires of about five healthy adults to estimate repertoire size and the extent of clonotype sharing between individuals. To increase sequencing depth and limit assay-specific biases, TCR repertoire library preparation and sequencing were carried out by different laboratories using diverse techniques. Leukapheresis yielded between about 0.9 and 9 billion PBMCs per donor. For each donor, CD4 naive and CD4 memory were each given three plates, CD8 naive was given two plates, and CD8 memory was given one plate.

The cysteine opens and the phenylalanine closes a CDR3 of 15 amino acids. The retained sequence is limited to the CDR3, 45 bases, with the frame set at the first base. The germline V gene gives CDR1 as SGHTA and CDR2 as FQGTGA. Cut back by 8 bases and 0 bases, the V and J ends lie 14 bases apart. CD8 naive samples were CD45RO-negative cells positively selected for CCR7, giving a CD45RA+CCR7+ population that excluded TemRA cells. Donors were healthy HIV-negative adults with no recently reported acute infections or vaccinations. Every donor was a Caucasian adult residing in Nashville, Tennessee, USA. After blood collection by leukapheresis, PBMCs were isolated using Ficoll-Histopaque density gradient centrifugation and then cryopreserved in the vapor phase of liquid nitrogen. Purity and quantity of every magnetically sorted T cell population were checked by analytical flow cytometry. Genomic DNA was isolated from every sorted fraction and measured by UV absorbance on a Nanodrop 2000c.

About this clone: Its target antigen remains unknown. No per-base quality is available; no much larger clone lies one base away.

Using the deep immunoSEQ assay, multiplex PCR amplified TCR CDR3 regions from genomic DNA. Extracted genomic DNA from each cell subset was spread evenly across all wells of several immunoSEQ 96-well plates, with each plate serving as a replicate. For sorted subsets, each replicate PCR was loaded with approximately 200 ng genomic DNA, equivalent to 30,000 to 35,000 T cell genomes. Purified libraries were quantified with a Qubit 3.0 fluorometer, sized on a Bioanalyzer 2100, and re-quantified with the KAPA Library Quantification kit. A separate single-read 150-cycle Illumina NextSeq 550 flow cell was used to sequence each immunoSEQ 96-well plate. The authors' pipeline ran thus. The immunoSEQ output contained only junctional sequences without quality scores, so filtering could not match that applied to full-length reads. Sequences were annotated with PyIR, a Python wrapper for IgBLAST v1.9, using IMGT germline references to assign V/J genes and CDR3. Reads with weak V/J assignments (E-value above 1e-6), missing CDR3, stop codons, out-of-frame junctions, or ambiguous translated residues were removed. A V3J clonotype was defined by an identical inferred V gene, J gene, and CDR3 amino acid sequence. The percentage overlap between two repertoires was calculated by dividing the number of shared unique clonotypes by the size of the smaller repertoire. Repertoire richness was assessed with RTK rarefaction, the Chao1 estimator, and Recon v2.1 estimates of unobserved clonotypes. Generation probabilities for all TCRbeta clonotypes obtained by the gDNA method from four donors were computed using OLGA. TCRdb carries this immuneACCESS record with in-frame sequences only. Its versions omit some clonotypes, under half of them owing to an unresolved V gene in the studies checked, with the rest unexplained. V, J and clone size reflect that table, while D and trimming were determined from the DNA. In this sample the table shows hundreds of thousands of clones, approximately 96% of which occur a single time. Of the sample, about 0.12% falls within the top ten clones.

What the work shows at the level of the full study, not this receptor alone: Pairwise subsampling led to the expectation that sequencing depth would affect the degree of clonotype sharing among donors. Sampling was limited to blood, and TCR repertoires in tissue likely differ from TCR repertoires in blood. Even with the large sequencing depth, rarefaction of the sorted-subset datasets indicated that sequencing was incomplete. Compared with non-shared clonotypes, the clonotypes found in all four sorted-subset donors had higher generation probabilities. Sharing across a few donors was observed for about 5% of naive CD4, over 3% of naive CD8, 2% to 2.5% of memory CD4, and around 0.44% of memory CD8 clonotypes. Because the study included a small number of donors, the genetic and exposure-history diversity represented was limited. Naive subsets generally had larger estimated clonotype richness than memory subsets.

The rearranged chain carries TRBV7-3 and TRBJ1-3, with the identity of the D gene unclear. The sequenced material came from naive CD8+ T cells sorted from blood. The sample's cell subset or site label, decoded: CD45RA+CCR7+. This clonotype was sampled from a woman in her twenties or thirties in good health. The CDR3 here reads CASADFAASGNTIYF. The base sequence is TGTGCCAGCGCCGACTTTGCCGCCTCTGGAAACACCATATATTTT.